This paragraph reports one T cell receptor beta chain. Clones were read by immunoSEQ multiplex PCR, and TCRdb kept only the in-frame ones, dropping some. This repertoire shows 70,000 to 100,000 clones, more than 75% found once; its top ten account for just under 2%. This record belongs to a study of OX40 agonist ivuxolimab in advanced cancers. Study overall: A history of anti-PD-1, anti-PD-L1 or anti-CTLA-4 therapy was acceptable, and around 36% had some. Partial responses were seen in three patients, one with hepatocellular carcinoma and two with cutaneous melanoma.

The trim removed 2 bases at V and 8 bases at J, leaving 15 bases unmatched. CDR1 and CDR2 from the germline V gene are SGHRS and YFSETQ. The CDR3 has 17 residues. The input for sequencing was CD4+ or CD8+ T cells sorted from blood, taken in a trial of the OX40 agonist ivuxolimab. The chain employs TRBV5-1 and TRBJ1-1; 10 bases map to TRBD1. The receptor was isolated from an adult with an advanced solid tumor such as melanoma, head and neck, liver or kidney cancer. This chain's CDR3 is CASSLMGVGTGASEAFF. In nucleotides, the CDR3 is TGCGCCAGCAGCTTAATGGGCGTCGGGACAGGGGCCTCCGAAGCTTTCTTT.